This record looks at one T cell receptor beta chain sequence and its context. The sample contains more than one DNA sequence encoding this CDR3. With 60 Vbeta and 13 Jbeta primers, the PCR was carried out. Generated by immunoSEQ multiplex PCR, the TCRdb table keeps only in-frame clones and is missing some. The repertoire has 120,000 to 150,000 clones, about 64% of them found once; the top ten carry almost 4.5%. This specimen belongs to a study of cytomegalovirus exposure and HLA in healthy donors. Material for sequencing was PBMCs. The source of this sequence is a man in his sixties in good health and CMV-seronegative.

CDR3 region: CAWRSQGNQPQHF. Written as DNA, the CDR3 is TGTGCCTGGAGGAGTCAGGGCAATCAGCCCCAGCATTTT. V is TRBV30 and J is TRBJ1-5; D is uncertain. Germline assignment: CDR1 GTSNPN and CDR2 SVGIG (reference sequence). The CDR3 runs to 13 residues. Trimming shortened V by 3 bases and J by 2 bases, and 8 bases separated the two germline ends.